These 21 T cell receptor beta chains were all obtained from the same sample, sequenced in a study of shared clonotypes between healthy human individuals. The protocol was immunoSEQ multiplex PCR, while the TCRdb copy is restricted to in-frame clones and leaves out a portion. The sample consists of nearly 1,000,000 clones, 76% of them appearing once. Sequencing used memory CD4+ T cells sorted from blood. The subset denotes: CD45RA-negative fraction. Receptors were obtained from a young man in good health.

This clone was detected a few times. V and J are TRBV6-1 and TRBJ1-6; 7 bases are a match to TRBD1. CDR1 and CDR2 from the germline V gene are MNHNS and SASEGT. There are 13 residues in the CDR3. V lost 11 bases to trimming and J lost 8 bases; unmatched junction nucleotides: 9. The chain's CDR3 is CAGGGQKYSPLHF. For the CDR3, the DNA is TGTGCCGGGGGGGGACAGAAGTATTCACCCCTCCACTTT.

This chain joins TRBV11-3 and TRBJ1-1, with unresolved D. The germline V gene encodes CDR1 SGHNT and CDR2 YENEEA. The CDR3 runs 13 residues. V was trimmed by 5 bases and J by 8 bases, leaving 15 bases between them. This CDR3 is CASSLFPGQEAFF. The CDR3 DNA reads TGTGCCAGCAGCCTTTTTCCGGGCCAAGAAGCTTTCTTT.

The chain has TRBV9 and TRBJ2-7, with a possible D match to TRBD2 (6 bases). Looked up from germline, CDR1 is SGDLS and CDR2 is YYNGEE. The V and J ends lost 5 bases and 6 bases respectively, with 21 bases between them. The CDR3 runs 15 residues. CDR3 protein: CASSYGRNQRAEQYF. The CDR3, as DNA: TGTGCCAGCAGTTATGGGAGGAATCAAAGGGCCGAGCAGTACTTC.

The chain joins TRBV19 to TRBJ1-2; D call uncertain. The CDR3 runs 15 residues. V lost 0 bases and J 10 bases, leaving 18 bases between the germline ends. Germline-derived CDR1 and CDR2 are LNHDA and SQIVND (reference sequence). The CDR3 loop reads CASSIEKAPKRDYTF. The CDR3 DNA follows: TGTGCCAGTAGTATAGAAAAAGCACCAAAGCGGGACTACACCTTC.

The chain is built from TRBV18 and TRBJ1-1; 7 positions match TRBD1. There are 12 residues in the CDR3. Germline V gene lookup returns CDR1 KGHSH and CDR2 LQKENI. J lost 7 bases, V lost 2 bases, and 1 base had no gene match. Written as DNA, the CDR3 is TGTGCCAGCTCACCAGGGACAGTTGAAGCTTTCTTT. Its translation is CASSPGTVEAFF.

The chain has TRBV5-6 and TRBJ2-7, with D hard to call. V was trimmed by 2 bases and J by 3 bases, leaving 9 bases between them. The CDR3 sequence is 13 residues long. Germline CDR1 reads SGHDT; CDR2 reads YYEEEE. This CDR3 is CASSLVKNYEQYF. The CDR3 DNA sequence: TGTGCCAGCAGCTTAGTGAAAAACTACGAGCAGTACTTC.

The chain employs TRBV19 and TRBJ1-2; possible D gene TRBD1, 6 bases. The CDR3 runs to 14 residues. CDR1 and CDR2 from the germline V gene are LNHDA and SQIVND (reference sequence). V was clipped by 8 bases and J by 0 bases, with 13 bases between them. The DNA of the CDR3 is TGTGCCAGTCAGCCAAGGGGGTCTAACTATGGCTACACCTTC. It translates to CASQPRGSNYGYTF.

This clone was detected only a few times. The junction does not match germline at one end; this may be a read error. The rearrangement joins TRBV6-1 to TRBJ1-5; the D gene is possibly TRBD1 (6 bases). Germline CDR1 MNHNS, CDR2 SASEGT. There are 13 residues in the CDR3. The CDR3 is CASNENLQGLEHF. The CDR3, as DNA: TGTGCCAGCAATGAAAATCTACAGGGCTTGGAGCATTTT.

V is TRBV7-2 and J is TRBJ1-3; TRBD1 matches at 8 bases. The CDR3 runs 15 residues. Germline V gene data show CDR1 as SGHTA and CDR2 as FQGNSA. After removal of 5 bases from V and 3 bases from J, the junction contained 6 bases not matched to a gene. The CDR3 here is CASSPPGGGGNTIYF. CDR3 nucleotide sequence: TGTGCCAGCAGCCCCCCAGGGGGCGGTGGAAACACCATATATTTT. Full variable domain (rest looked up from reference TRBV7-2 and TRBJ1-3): GAGVSQSPSNKVTEKGKDVELRCDPISGHTALYWYRQSLGQGLEFLIYFQGNSAPDKSGLPSDRFSAERTGGSVSTLTIQRTQQEDSAVYLCASSPPGGGGNTIYFGEGSWLTVV.

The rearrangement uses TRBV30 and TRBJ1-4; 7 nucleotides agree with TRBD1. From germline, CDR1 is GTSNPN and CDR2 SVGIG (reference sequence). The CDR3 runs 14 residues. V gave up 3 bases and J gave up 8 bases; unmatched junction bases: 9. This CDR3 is CAWRETGRGEKLFF. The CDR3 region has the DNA TGTGCCTGGAGGGAGACAGGGAGGGGCGAAAAACTGTTTTTT.

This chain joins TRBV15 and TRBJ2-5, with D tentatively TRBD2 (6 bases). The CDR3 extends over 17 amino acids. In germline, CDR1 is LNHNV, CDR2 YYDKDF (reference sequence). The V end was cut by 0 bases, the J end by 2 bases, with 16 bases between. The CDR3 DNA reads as TGTGCCACCAGCAGAGAAAGGGCGGGGACTTCTCAAGAGACCCAGTACTTC. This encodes CATSRERAGTSQETQYF.

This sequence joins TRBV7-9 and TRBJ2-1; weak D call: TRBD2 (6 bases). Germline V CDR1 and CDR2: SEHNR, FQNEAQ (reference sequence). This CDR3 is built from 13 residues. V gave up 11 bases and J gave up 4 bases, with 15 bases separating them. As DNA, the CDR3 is TGTGCCGGCGGGACTTCCCTATACAATGAGCAGTTCTTC. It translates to CAGGTSLYNEQFF.

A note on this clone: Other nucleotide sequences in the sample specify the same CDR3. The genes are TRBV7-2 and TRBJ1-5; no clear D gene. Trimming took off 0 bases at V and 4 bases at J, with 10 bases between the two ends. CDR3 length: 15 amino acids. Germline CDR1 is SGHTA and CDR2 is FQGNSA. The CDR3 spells CASSLALGSNQPQHF. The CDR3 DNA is TGTGCCAGCAGCTTAGCGCTGGGGTCGAATCAGCCCCAGCATTTT.

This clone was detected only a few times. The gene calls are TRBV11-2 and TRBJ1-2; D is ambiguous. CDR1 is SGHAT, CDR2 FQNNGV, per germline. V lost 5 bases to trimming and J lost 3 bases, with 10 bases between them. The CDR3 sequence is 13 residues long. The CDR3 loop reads CASSPAGYYGYTF. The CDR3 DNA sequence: TGTGCCAGCAGCCCGGCGGGGTACTATGGCTACACCTTC.

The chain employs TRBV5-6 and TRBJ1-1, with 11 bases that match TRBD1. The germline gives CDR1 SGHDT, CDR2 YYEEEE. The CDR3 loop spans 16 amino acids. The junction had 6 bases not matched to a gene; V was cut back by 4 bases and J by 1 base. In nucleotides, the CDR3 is TGTGCCAGCAGCCCGGACAGGGGGCGCGGGAACACTGAAGCTTTCTTT. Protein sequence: CASSPDRGRGNTEAFF.

CDR3 coding DNA: TGTGCCAGCAGCTTAAGAATCGTGGCGAACACCGGGGAGCTGTTTTTT. It is translated as CASSLRIVANTGELFF. The chain recombines TRBV7-3 with TRBJ2-2; D is unresolved. CDR3 size: 16 residues. Germline V gives CDR1 SGHTA, CDR2 FQGTGA. V was trimmed by 1 base and J by 0 bases, leaving 9 bases between them.

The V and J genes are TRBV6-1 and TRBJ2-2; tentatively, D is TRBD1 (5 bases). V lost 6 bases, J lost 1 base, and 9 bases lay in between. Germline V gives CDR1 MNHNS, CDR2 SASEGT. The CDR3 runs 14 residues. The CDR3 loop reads CASRARGNTGELFF. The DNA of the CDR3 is TGTGCCAGCAGAGCTAGGGGGAACACCGGGGAGCTGTTTTTT.

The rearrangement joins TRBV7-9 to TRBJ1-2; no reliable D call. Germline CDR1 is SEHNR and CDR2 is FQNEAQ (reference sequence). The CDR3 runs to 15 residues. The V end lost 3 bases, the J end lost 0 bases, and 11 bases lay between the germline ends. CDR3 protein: CASSFATLANYGYTF. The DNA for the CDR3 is TGTGCCAGCAGCTTCGCGACGCTAGCTAACTATGGCTACACCTTC.

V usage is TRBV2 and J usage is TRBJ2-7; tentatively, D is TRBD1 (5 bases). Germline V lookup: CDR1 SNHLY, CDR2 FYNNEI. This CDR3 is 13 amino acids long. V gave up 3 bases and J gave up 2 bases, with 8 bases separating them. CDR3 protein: CASSDDSPYEQYF. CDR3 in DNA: TGTGCCAGCAGTGATGACAGCCCCTACGAGCAGTACTTC.

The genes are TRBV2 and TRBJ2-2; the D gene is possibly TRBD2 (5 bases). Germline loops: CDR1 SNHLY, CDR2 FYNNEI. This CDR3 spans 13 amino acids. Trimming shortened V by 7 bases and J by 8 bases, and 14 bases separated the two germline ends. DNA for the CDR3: TGTGCCAGCAACCCGTCGGGGATTGGGGAGCTGTTTTTT. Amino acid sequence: CASNPSGIGELFF.

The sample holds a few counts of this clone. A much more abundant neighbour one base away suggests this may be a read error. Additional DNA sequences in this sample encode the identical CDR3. This chain's CDR3 is CASRPGQGNTEAFF. CDR3 nucleotide sequence: TGTGCCAGCAGACCCGGACAGGGGAACACTGAAGCTTTCTTT. V and J are TRBV2 and TRBJ1-1; 8 bases fit TRBD1. This CDR3 is 14 amino acids long. J gave up 1 base and V 6 bases, and 4 bases lay outside the gene matches. Germline assignment: CDR1 SNHLY and CDR2 FYNNEI.